This T cell receptor (beta chain) was recorded in a study of response to subunit inactivated influenza vaccine. The CDR3 contains 15 residues. Germline values: CDR1 MNHNS, CDR2 SASEGT. V dropped 6 bases and J dropped 8; count of bases not matched to a gene: 8. This clonotype was seen only a few times. Its antigen remains unknown. Whole-study results and caveats: A suggestion made by the authors is that each seasonal influenza vaccination recruits few new T cells.

Each CDR3 protein is one row after TCRdb ran MiXCR on the RT-PCR reads. The sample includes about 310,000 distinct CDR3 sequences, 21% of them seen just once. The gene calls are TRBV6-1 and TRBJ1-6; 9 bases are a match to TRBD1. The specimen comprised PBMCs from blood, sampled about 20 months after vaccination. The source of this sequence is a man between 50 and 69 years old who received an inactivated influenza vaccine. The DNA of the CDR3 is TGTGCCAGCAGAAGACTCGGGACAGGGTATTCACCCCTCCACTTT. Translating it yields CASRRLGTGYSPLHF.